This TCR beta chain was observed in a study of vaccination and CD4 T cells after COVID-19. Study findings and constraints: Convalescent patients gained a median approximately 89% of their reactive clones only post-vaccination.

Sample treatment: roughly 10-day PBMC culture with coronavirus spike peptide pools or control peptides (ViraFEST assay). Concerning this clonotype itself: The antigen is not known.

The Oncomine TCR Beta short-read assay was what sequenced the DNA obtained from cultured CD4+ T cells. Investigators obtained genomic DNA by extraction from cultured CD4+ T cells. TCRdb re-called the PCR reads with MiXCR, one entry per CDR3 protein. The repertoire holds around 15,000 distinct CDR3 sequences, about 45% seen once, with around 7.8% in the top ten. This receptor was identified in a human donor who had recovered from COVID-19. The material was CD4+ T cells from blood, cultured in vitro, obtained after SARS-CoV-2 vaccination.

The CDR3 DNA is TGTGCCAGCTCACCGGACAGGGCCAATCAGCCCCAGCATTTT. Protein sequence: CASSPDRANQPQHF. The chain carries TRBV18 and TRBJ1-5; TRBD1 agrees at 8 bases. Trimming cost V 3 bases and J 3 bases; bases outside gene matches: 1. CDR3 size: 14 residues. Germline CDR1 reads KGHSH; CDR2 reads LQKENI.